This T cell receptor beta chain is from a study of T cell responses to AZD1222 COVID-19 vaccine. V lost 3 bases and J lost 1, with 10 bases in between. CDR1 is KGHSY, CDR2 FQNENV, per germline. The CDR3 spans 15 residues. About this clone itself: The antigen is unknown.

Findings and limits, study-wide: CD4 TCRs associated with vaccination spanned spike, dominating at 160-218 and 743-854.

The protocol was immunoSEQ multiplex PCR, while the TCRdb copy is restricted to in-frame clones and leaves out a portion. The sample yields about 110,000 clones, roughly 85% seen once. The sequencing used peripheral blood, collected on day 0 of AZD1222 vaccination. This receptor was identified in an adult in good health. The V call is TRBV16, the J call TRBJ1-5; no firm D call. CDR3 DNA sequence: TGTGCCAGCAGCCAGAACGTCGGGAGCAATCAGCCCCAGCATTTT. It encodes CASSQNVGSNQPQHF.